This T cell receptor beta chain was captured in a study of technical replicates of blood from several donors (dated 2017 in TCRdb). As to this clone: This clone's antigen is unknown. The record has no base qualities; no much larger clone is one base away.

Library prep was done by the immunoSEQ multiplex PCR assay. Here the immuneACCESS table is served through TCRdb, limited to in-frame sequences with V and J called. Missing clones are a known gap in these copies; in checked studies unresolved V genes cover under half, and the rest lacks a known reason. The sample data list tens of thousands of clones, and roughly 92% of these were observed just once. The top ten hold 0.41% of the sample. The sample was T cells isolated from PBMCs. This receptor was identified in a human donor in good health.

The CDR3 region: CASSPQGPVGGEQFF. The DNA sequence follows: TGTGCCAGCAGCCCCCAAGGTCCAGTAGGCGGAGAGCAGTTCTTC. Recombination linked TRBV14 to TRBJ2-1; too little of a D gene remains to name it. CDR1 and CDR2, looked up from the germline V gene, are SGHDN and FVKESK. CDR3 length: 15 amino acids, cysteine to phenylalanine. Only CDR3 DNA is held: 45 bases, read in frame from base 1. V drops 4 bases and J drops 10 bases, leaving 20 bases in between.